This record looks at one TCR beta chain sequence and its context. The sample comes from a study of T-cell memory formation after mild COVID-19. Study information: TCR clustering was largely donor specific.

TCRdb re-derived calls from the 5' RACE reads in MiXCR, one entry per CDR3 protein. This sample has some 300,000 distinct CDR3 sequences, with 20% to 25% found just once. Sequenced input: PBMCs or a T cell subset sorted from them (not recorded which). This clonotype was sampled from a man in his late teens or twenties who had mild COVID-19 (a few samples of this study predate the infection). Cell type and time point are not known.

CDR3 nucleotides: TGCAGTGCTAGAGCAGGGACAGTTCAAGAGACCCAGTACTTC. Its translation: CSARAGTVQETQYF. The J gene is TRBJ2-5, the V gene TRBV20-1; 7 nucleotides align to TRBD1. V was clipped by 1 base and J by 2 bases; unmatched bases: 4. This CDR3 is built from 14 residues. CDR1 is DFQATT, CDR2 SNEGSKA, per germline (reference sequence).